Shown below are 30 T cell receptor beta chains from a single sample sequenced in a study of molecular identifiers for immune sequencing clone quantification. TCRdb re-called the PCR reads through MiXCR, storing one row per CDR3 protein. The sample holds about 320,000 distinct CDR3 sequences, about 21% seen once. The source material was naive CD8+ T cells from blood, with Jurkat cell RNA spiked in. Sample subset: FACS-sorted CD8+CD4-CCR7+CD45RA+ naive T cells. The receptor source for this set is a human donor in good health. Some libraries in this study had Jurkat cell RNA spiked in.

This clonotype appeared many times. The V call is TRBV7-9, the J call TRBJ2-7, with D possibly matching TRBD1 (5 bases). The CDR3 consists of 14 residues. The V end was cut by 5 bases, the J end by 2 bases, with 13 bases between. CDR1 and CDR2 (germline): SEHNR, FQNEAQ (reference sequence). The CDR3 nucleotides are TGTGCCAGCAGCCCAGGACAACTTACCTACGAGCAGTACTTC. Amino acids: CASSPGQLTYEQYF.

The rearrangement uses TRBV13 and TRBJ2-3; 11 nucleotides align to TRBD2. Trimming removed 8 bases from V and 4 bases from J; junction bases left unmatched: 8. The CDR3 is 15 amino acids. The germline CDR1 and CDR2 sequences are PRHDT and FYEKMQ (reference sequence). CDR3 protein: CASGPGLAGSDTQYF. Written as DNA, the CDR3 is TGTGCCAGCGGCCCCGGACTAGCGGGTTCAGATACGCAGTATTTT.

For this clonotype: Just one base apart from a much larger clone, this may be a read error. The chain has TRBV4-3 and TRBJ2-3, with D unclear. The CDR3 contains 15 residues. V was pared by 2 bases and J by 0 bases, with 9 bases between. Germline lookup yields CDR1 LGHNA and CDR2 YSLEER. The CDR3 reads CASSQHSQSTDTQYF. DNA of the CDR3: TGCGCCAGCAGCCAACACTCCCAGAGCACAGATACGCAGTATTTT.

The chain employs TRBV30 and TRBJ2-5; a weak D match, TRBD2 (5 bases). The CDR3 is 11 amino acids. V shed 7 bases and J shed 5 bases, with 11 bases lying between them. Per the germline V gene, CDR1 is GTSNPN and CDR2 is SVGIG (reference sequence). CDR3 sequence (DNA): TGTGCCTCGGACCCGGGGGAGACCCAGTACTTC. Translating gives CASDPGETQYF.

This clonotype was seen at least ten times. The V call is TRBV6-5, the J call TRBJ2-5; the D gene is possibly TRBD2 (6 bases). The germline CDR1 and CDR2 sequences are MNHEY and SVGAGI. The CDR3 sequence is 14 residues long. V lost 4 bases and J lost 3, with 12 bases in between. CDR3 nucleotides: TGTGCCAGCAGTTCTGTCTCGGGAGAAGAGACCCAGTACTTC. It specifies CASSSVSGEETQYF.

This clonotype has ten or more counts. The chain recombines TRBV9 with TRBJ2-7, with 9 bases that match TRBD1. Per germline, CDR1 SGDLS and CDR2 YYNGEE. The ends lost 3 bases at V and 0 bases at J; junction bases unmatched: 4. This CDR3 contains 15 residues. This chain's CDR3 is CASSAKGQGSYEQYF. The CDR3 coding sequence is TGTGCCAGCAGCGCAAAGGGACAGGGCTCCTACGAGCAGTACTTC.

This clonotype was counted between two and nine times. With a much larger clone just one base away, this may be a read error. The CDR3 protein is CASSPSGVGTDTQYF. Written as DNA, the CDR3 is TGTGCCAGCAGCCCTAGCGGGGTCGGCACAGATACGCAGTATTTT. The chain employs TRBV7-2 and TRBJ2-3, with 9 bases that match TRBD2. The CDR3 has 15 residues. The V segment lost 5 bases and the J segment 1 base; nucleotides outside the gene matches: 4. Germline lookup yields CDR1 SGHTA and CDR2 FQGNSA.

This clonotype was counted at least ten times. V is TRBV4-3 and J is TRBJ1-2, with D possibly TRBD1 on 5 matching bases. Germline V CDR1 and CDR2: LGHNA, YSLEER. The ends were cut back, 0 bases at V and 0 bases at J, with 11 bases in the middle. This CDR3 has 16 residues. CDR3 sequence (DNA): TGCGCCAGCAGCCAAGATCGAGACAGAGCTAACTATGGCTACACCTTC. Protein: CASSQDRDRANYGYTF.

This clonotype was counted ten times or more. This chain links TRBV14 with TRBJ2-7; 8 bases line up with TRBD2. After removal of 0 bases from V and 2 bases from J, the junction contained 6 bases not matched to a gene. Germline V gene sequence: CDR1 SGHDN, CDR2 FVKESK. This CDR3 is built from 16 residues. The CDR3, as DNA: TGTGCCAGCAGCCAAGATATAGCGGGGCCTGCCTACGAGCAGTACTTC. Encoded protein: CASSQDIAGPAYEQYF.

This clonotype was seen a handful of times. The chain uses TRBV4-2 and TRBJ2-7; no reliable D call. V lost 2 bases and J lost 3, with 11 bases in between. Germline V gene sequence: CDR1 LGHNA, CDR2 YNFKEQ. The CDR3 loop spans 14 amino acids. CDR3 nucleotides: TGTGCCAGCAGCCAAACCTGGACCGGCTACGAGCAGTACTTC. Translation gives CASSQTWTGYEQYF.

This clonotype was counted at least ten times. V usage is TRBV29-1 and J usage is TRBJ2-2, with D perhaps being TRBD1 or TRBD2 (5 bases each). The CDR3 extends over 14 amino acids. Trimming stripped 3 bases from V and 1 base from J, with 9 bases between. Germline V CDR1 and CDR2: SQVTM, ANQGSEA. In nucleotides, the CDR3 is TGCAGCGTTGATCGGGGCTTGAACACCGGGGAGCTGTTTTTT. Translating it yields CSVDRGLNTGELFF.

Note on this clonotype: A much larger clone is a single base away; this may be a read error. This rearrangement joins TRBV2 to TRBJ1-5, with 7 positions matching TRBD1. The ends lost 4 bases at V and 4 bases at J; junction bases unmatched: 13. The CDR3 runs 17 residues. The germline gives CDR1 SNHLY, CDR2 FYNNEI. The chain's CDR3 is CASSGAGYRGQNQPQHF. The CDR3 DNA reads as TGTGCCAGCAGTGGAGCAGGTTACAGGGGTCAGAATCAGCCCCAGCATTTT.

The rearrangement joins TRBV19 to TRBJ2-1; a weak D match, TRBD1 (5 bases). From germline, CDR1 is LNHDA and CDR2 SQIVND (reference sequence). Trimming removed 3 bases from V and 7 bases from J, with 10 bases in between. The CDR3 loop spans 13 amino acids. CDR3 in DNA: TGTGCCAGTAGTATTTACCAGGGTAATGAGCAGTTCTTC. Amino acid sequence: CASSIYQGNEQFF.

There are many counts of this clonotype. The chain uses TRBV7-2 and TRBJ1-4; TRBD1 is a possible D gene (5 bases). The V end was cut by 5 bases, the J end by 4 bases, with 14 bases between. CDR3 size: 15 residues. Germline CDR1 reads SGHTA; CDR2 reads FQGNSA. CDR3 protein: CASSPDGGYNEKLFF. The DNA for the CDR3 is TGTGCCAGCAGCCCAGATGGGGGATATAATGAAAAACTGTTTTTT. Using reference TRBV7-2 and TRBJ1-4 for the parts outside the CDR3, the full variable domain is GAGVSQSPSNKVTEKGKDVELRCDPISGHTALYWYRQSLGQGLEFLIYFQGNSAPDKSGLPSDRFSAERTGGSVSTLTIQRTQQEDSAVYLCASSPDGGYNEKLFFGSGTQLSVL.

In regard to this clonotype: Being one base from a much bigger clone, this may be a read error. The chain combines TRBV5-4 with TRBJ2-1; TRBD2 is a possible D gene (6 bases). The germline V gene encodes CDR1 SGHNT and CDR2 YYREEE (reference sequence). V shed 0 bases and J shed 2 bases, with 15 bases lying between them. The CDR3 runs to 17 residues. The CDR3 nucleotides are TGTGCCAGCAGCTTGGGGGTAGCGGTAAGCCCCTACAATGAGCAGTTCTTC. Encoded protein: CASSLGVAVSPYNEQFF.

This clonotype was seen a single time. A much larger clone is a single base away; this may be a read error. The chain has TRBV12-3 or TRBV12-4 and TRBJ2-5, with D possibly matching TRBD2 (5 bases). CDR3 size: 14 residues. V was shortened by 3 bases and J by 5 bases, with 13 bases between the two germline ends. As DNA, the CDR3 is TGTGCCAGCAGTTTTGCGTCTAGGGAGGAGACCCAGTACTTC. It encodes CASSFASREETQYF.

In this sample, this clonotype turned up many times. The genes are TRBV6-5 and TRBJ1-1; 8 bases agree with TRBD1. V lost 2 bases, J lost 0 bases, and 2 bases stayed unmatched. There are 15 residues in the CDR3. CDR1 MNHEY and CDR2 SVGAGI come from the germline V gene. CDR3 nucleotide sequence: TGTGCCAGCAGTTACGGGACAGGATTGAACACTGAAGCTTTCTTT. Translated: CASSYGTGLNTEAFF.

This clonotype was recorded at least ten times. The chain recombines TRBV30 with TRBJ2-7; 7 positions match TRBD2. V was clipped by 4 bases and J by 2 bases; unmatched bases: 5. The CDR3 runs to 13 residues. Germline CDR1 and CDR2: GTSNPN and SVGIG (reference sequence). Here the CDR3 reads CAWTSGTTYEQYF. The CDR3 DNA reads as TGTGCCTGGACTAGCGGAACGACCTACGAGCAGTACTTC.

This clonotype has more than one count but fewer than ten. It may be a read error: a sequence one base away is much more abundant. Since no conserved phenylalanine or tryptophan closes the CDR3, a read error is the likely cause. The chain couples TRBV28 to TRBJ2-7, with TRBD1 matching over 12 bases. The CDR3 runs to 16 residues. Germline values: CDR1 MDHEN, CDR2 SYDVKM. With 3 bases clipped from V and 7 bases from J, the junction kept 10 bases outside the gene matches. CDR3 DNA sequence: TGTGCCAGCAGTTTCCGACCGGGACAGGGGGCGGAGGAGCAGTACTCC. This encodes CASSFRPGQGAEEQYS.

Comments on this clonotype: This could be a read error, since a much larger clone is one nucleotide away. V is TRBV4-3 and J is TRBJ1-4; D unclear. Germline V gene data show CDR1 as LGHNA and CDR2 as YSLEER. CDR3 size: 15 residues. V was shortened by 1 base and J by 8 bases, with 14 bases between the two germline ends. This chain's CDR3 is CASSQGWQLGEKLFF. In DNA form, the CDR3 reads TGCGCCAGCAGCCAAGGTTGGCAGCTTGGAGAAAAACTGTTTTTT.

This clonotype was counted once. It may be a read error: a sequence one base away is much more abundant. The gene calls are TRBV29-1 and TRBJ2-2; D unresolved. The V end was cut by 7 bases, the J end by 9 bases, with 18 bases between. The CDR3 contains 13 residues. Germline V gives CDR1 SQVTM, CDR2 ANQGSEA. In nucleotides, the CDR3 is TGCAGCGATGCACCCCGGGTTGCCAGGGAGCTGTTTTTT. It translates to CSDAPRVARELFF.

With regard to this clonotype: At one boundary the junction diverges from the germline segment, which might be a read error. V and J are TRBV7-9 and TRBJ1-4, with D maybe TRBD1 (6 bases). Germline lookup yields CDR1 SEHNR and CDR2 FQNEAQ (reference sequence). This CDR3 contains 12 residues. CDR3 in DNA: TGTGCCGGCAGCTCCTCAGGGGCGAAACTGTTTTTC. Translation gives CAGSSSGAKLFF.

V gene TRBV12-3 or TRBV12-4 combines with J gene TRBJ2-1; no definite D call. Trimming took off 6 bases at V and 0 bases at J, with 15 bases between the two ends. The CDR3 is made up of 16 amino acids. The CDR3 loop is CASSPLKGSSYNEQFF. DNA for the CDR3: TGTGCCAGCAGCCCGCTTAAGGGAAGCTCCTACAATGAGCAGTTCTTC.

This clonotype was detected many times. This chain joins TRBV6-5 and TRBJ2-5; no firm D call. This CDR3 is built from 14 residues. Germline-derived CDR1 and CDR2 are MNHEY and SVGAGI. V shed 6 bases and J shed 2 bases, with 13 bases lying between them. For the CDR3, the DNA is TGTGCCAGCAGCCAAGCAGTTCTTCAAGAGACCCAGTACTTC. Translating it yields CASSQAVLQETQYF.

This clonotype has at least ten counts. The chain joins TRBV4-1 to TRBJ1-1; D call uncertain. The CDR3 spans 14 residues. Germline CDR1 reads MGHRA; CDR2 reads YSYEKL. The germline V and J ends were trimmed by 1 base and 4 bases, with 10 bases remaining between them. The CDR3 bases are TGCGCCAGCAGCCAAGCTCAGGTGGGCACTGAAGCTTTCTTT. It translates to CASSQAQVGTEAFF.

Comments on this clonotype: A much larger clonotype is one base distant, so this may be a read error. The chain combines TRBV5-6 with TRBJ1-4; 9 bases are shared with TRBD1. CDR1 is SGHDT, CDR2 YYEEEE, per germline. The CDR3 runs 17 residues. V was pared by 1 base and J by 12 bases, with 16 bases of the junction left unmatched. In nucleotides, the CDR3 is TGTGCCAGCAGCTTGTGGCCCTTGACAGGGGGAGACGAAGAACTGTTTTTT. Encoded protein: CASSLWPLTGGDEELFF.

Note on this clonotype: This may arise from a read error, as a much more abundant clone is one base away. The chain employs TRBV27 and TRBJ2-7; TRBD2 aligns across 10 bases. Germline CDR1 and CDR2: MNHEY and SMNVEV (reference sequence). The length of the CDR3 is 14 residues. CDR3 DNA: TGTACCAGCGGCCCGGGACTAGCGATGTACGAGCAGTACTTC. It encodes CTSGPGLAMYEQYF.

This clonotype was seen repeatedly, ten times or more. The chain links TRBV7-9 to TRBJ2-1; D call uncertain. The germline V gene has CDR1 SEHNR and CDR2 FQNEAQ (reference sequence). The CDR3 has 13 amino acids. Trimming stripped 2 bases from V and 9 bases from J, with 11 bases between. CDR3 in amino acids: CASSLTYVVEQFF. The DNA of the CDR3 is TGTGCCAGCAGCTTAACTTACGTTGTTGAGCAGTTCTTC.

The J gene is TRBJ2-4, the V gene TRBV20-1; D is possibly TRBD1 (6 bases). CDR3 length: 16 residues. V was trimmed by 3 bases and J by 15 bases, leaving 30 bases between them. The germline CDR1 and CDR2 sequences are DFQATT and SNEGSKA (reference sequence). The CDR3, as DNA: TGCAGTGCTAGTAAGGACAGAGCCCTAGCCAAAAACACTCGGTACTTC. This codes for CSASKDRALAKNTRYF.

In this sample, this clonotype turned up many times. CDR3 DNA: TGTGCCAGCAGCCTAAAGCAAAGCGCGATCGTAAATGAAAAACTGTTTTTT. Its protein is CASSLKQSAIVNEKLFF. The chain combines TRBV7-9 with TRBJ1-4, with D hard to call. V lost 5 bases, J lost 5 bases, and 21 bases lay in between. CDR3 size: 17 residues. CDR1 is SEHNR and CDR2 is FQNEAQ in the germline V gene (reference sequence).